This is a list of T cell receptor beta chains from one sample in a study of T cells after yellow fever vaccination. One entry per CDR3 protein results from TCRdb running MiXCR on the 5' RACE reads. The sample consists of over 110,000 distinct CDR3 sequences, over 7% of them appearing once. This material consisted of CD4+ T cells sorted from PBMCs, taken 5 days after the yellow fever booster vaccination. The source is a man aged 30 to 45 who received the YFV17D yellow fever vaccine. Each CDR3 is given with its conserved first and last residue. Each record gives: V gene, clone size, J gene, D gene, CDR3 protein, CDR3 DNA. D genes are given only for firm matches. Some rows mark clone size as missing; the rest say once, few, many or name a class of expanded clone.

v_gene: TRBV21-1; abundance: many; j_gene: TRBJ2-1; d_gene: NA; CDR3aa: CASSKGGRPKGGYNEQFF; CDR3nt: TGTGCCAGCAGCAAAGGCGGCCGCCCCAAAGGGGGCTACAATGAGCAGTTCTTC
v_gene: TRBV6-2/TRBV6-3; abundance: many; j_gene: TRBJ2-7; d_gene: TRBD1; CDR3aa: CASSLTGQGYEQYF; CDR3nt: TGTGCCAGCAGTTTGACGGGACAGGGGTACGAGCAGTACTTC
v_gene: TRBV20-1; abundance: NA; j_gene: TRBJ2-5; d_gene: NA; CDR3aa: CSARGGPETQYF; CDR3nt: TGCAGTGCTAGAGGAGGGCCGGAGACCCAGTACTTC
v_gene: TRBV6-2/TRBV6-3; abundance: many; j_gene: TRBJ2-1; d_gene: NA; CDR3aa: CASSYLGLTETEQFF; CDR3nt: TGTGCCAGCAGTTACCTGGGACTGACCGAAACTGAGCAGTTCTTC
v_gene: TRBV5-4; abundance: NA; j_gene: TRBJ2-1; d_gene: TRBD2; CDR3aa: CASSLLAGGGNEQFF; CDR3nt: TGTGCCAGCAGCCTACTAGCGGGTGGAGGCAATGAGCAGTTCTTC
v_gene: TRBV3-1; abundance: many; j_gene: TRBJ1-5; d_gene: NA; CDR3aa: CASSHKADQPQHF; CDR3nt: TGTGCCAGCAGCCATAAAGCTGATCAGCCCCAGCATTTT
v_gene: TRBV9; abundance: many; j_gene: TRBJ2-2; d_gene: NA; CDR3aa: CASSVSSADNTGELFF; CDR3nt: TGTGCCAGCAGCGTATCGTCAGCGGATAACACCGGGGAGCTGTTTTTT
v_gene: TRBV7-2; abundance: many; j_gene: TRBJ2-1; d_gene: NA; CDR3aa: CASSGGASYNEQFF; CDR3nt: TGTGCCAGCAGCGGCGGGGCCTCCTACAATGAGCAGTTCTTC
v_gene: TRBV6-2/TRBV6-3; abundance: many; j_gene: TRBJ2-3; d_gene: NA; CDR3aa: CASSHTRDSLVTDTQYF; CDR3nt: TGTGCCAGCAGTCACACCCGGGACTCCCTAGTTACAGATACGCAGTATTTT
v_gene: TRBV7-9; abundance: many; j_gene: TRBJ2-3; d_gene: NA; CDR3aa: CASSLTPAGIGNTQYF; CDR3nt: TGTGCCAGCAGCTTAACCCCAGCCGGGATAGGAAATACGCAGTATTTT
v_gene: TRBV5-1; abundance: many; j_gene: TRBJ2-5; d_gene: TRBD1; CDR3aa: CASSLTGKETQYF; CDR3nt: TGCGCCAGCAGCCTGACAGGGAAAGAGACCCAGTACTTC
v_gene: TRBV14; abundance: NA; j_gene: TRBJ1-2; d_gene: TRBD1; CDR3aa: CASSQGWTGPYTLGYTF; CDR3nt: TGTGCCAGCAGCCAAGGGTGGACAGGACCATACACCCTGGGCTACACCTTC
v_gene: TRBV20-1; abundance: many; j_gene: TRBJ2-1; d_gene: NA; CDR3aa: CSARPRGESEQFF; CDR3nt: TGCAGTGCTAGACCACGTGGGGAAAGTGAGCAGTTCTTC
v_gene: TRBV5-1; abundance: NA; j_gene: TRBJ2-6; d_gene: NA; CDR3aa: CASSLLGNSGANVLTF; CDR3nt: TGCGCCAGCAGCTTGTTAGGAAACTCTGGGGCCAACGTCCTGACTTTC
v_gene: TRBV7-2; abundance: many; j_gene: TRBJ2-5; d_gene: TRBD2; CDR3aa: CASSTRGGAGVGETQYF; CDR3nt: TGTGCCAGCAGCACACGGGGTGGAGCGGGAGTGGGAGAGACCCAGTACTTC
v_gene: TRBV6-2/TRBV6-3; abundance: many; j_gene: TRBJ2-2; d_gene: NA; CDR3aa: CASSSWTTNTGELFF; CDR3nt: TGTGCCAGCAGTTCCTGGACAACGAACACCGGGGAGCTGTTTTTT
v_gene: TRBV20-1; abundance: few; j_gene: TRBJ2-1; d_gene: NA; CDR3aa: CSAFGYNEQFF; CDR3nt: TGCAGTGCTTTCGGATACAATGAGCAGTTCTTC
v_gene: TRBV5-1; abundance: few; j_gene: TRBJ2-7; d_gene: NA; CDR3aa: CASSFEASSYEQYF; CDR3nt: TGCGCCAGCAGCTTCGAGGCTAGCTCCTACGAGCAGTACTTC
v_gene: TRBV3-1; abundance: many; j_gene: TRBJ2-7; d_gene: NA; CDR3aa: CASSHTGPNYEQYF; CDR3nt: TGTGCCAGCAGCCACACGGGCCCGAACTACGAGCAGTACTTC
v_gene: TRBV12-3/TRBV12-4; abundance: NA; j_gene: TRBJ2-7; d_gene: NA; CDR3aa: CAISPPPGAGVSRSYEQYF; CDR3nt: TGTGCCATCAGTCCCCCCCCGGGGGCGGGCGTGAGTCGATCCTACGAGCAGTACTTC
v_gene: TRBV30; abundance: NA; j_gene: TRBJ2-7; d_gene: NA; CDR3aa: CAWGGLAAFQGEQYF; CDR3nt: TGTGCCTGGGGGGGGCTAGCAGCCTTCCAGGGAGAGCAGTACTTC
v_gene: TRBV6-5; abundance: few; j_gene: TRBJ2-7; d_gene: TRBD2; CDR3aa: CASHSPSGFPYEQYF; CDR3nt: TGTGCCAGCCATTCCCCTAGCGGGTTCCCCTACGAGCAGTACTTC
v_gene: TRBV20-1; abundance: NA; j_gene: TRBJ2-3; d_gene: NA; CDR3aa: CSAAPPGASTDTQYF; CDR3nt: TGCAGTGCTGCGCCTCCAGGGGCTAGCACAGATACGCAGTATTTT
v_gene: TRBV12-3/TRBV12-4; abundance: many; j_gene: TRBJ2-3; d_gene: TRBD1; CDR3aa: CATNRGRTDTQYF; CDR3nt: TGTGCCACCAACAGGGGGCGGACAGATACGCAGTATTTT
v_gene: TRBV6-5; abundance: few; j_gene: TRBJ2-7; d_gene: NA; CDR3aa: CASSYSGNSAIYEQYF; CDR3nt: TGTGCCAGCAGTTACTCGGGGAACAGCGCAATTTACGAGCAGTACTTC
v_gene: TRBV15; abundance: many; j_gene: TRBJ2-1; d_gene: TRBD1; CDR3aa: CATAPGQGNNEQFF; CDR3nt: TGTGCCACCGCCCCGGGACAGGGGAACAATGAGCAGTTCTTC
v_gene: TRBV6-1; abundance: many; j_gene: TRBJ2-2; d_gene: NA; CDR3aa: CASSRVRTNTGELFF; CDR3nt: TGTGCCAGCAGCCGGGTTCGGACCAACACCGGGGAGCTGTTTTTT
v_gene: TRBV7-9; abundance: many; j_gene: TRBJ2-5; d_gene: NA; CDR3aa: CASSQNRDWTQYF; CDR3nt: TGTGCCAGCAGCCAAAACAGGGATTGGACCCAGTACTTC
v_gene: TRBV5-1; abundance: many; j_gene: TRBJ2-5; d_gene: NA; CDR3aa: CASSQRQGGETQYF; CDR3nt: TGCGCCAGCAGCCAAAGACAGGGAGGAGAGACCCAGTACTTC
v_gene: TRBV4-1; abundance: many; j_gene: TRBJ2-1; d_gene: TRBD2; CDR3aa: CASSQEPGLGDHEQFF; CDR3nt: TGCGCCAGCAGCCAAGAGCCGGGACTAGGGGACCATGAGCAGTTCTTC
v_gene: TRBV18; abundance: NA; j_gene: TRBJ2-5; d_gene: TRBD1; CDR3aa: CASSPGTVHETQYF; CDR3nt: TGTGCCAGCTCACCAGGGACAGTTCACGAGACCCAGTACTTC
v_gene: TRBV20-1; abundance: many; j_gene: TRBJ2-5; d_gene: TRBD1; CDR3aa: CSAPPGGRETQYF; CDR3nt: TGCAGTGCACCCCCAGGGGGTAGGGAGACCCAGTACTTC
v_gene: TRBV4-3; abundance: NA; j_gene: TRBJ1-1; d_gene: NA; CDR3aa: CASSQDPVPGGEAFF; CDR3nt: TGCGCCAGCAGCCAAGATCCCGTCCCCGGCGGTGAAGCTTTCTTT
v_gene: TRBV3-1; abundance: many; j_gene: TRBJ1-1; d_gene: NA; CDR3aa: CASTLRGSGGAFF; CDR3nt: TGTGCCAGCACCCTAAGGGGGTCCGGAGGGGCTTTCTTT
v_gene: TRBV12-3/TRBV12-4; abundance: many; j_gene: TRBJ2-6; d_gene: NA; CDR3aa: CASTPGVVDVLTF; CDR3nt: TGTGCCAGCACTCCCGGTGTAGTGGACGTCCTGACTTTC
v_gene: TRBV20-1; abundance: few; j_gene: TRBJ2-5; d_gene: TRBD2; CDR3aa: CSARVAGGPRYQETQYF; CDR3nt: TGCAGTGCTAGAGTAGCGGGAGGGCCTCGGTACCAAGAGACCCAGTACTTC
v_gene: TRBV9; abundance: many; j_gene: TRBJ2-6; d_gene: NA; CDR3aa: CASSVEGGNGANVLTF; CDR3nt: TGTGCCAGCAGCGTAGAGGGGGGGAATGGGGCCAACGTCCTGACTTTC
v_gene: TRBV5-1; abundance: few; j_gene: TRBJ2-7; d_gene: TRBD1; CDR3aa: CASSLGTGGSEQYF; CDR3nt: TGCGCCAGCAGCTTGGGGACAGGGGGTTCCGAGCAGTACTTC
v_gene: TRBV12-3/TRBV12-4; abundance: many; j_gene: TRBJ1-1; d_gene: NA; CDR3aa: CASSLGGTGNTEAFF; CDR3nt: TGTGCCAGCAGTTTGGGTGGCACGGGGAACACTGAAGCTTTCTTT
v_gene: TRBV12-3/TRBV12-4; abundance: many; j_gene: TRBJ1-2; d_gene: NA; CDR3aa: CASSSPGTPQVGYTF; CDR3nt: TGTGCCAGCAGTTCCCCCGGGACTCCCCAAGTTGGCTACACCTTC
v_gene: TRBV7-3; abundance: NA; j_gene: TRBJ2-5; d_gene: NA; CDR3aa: CASSLNGIRETQYF; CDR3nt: TGTGCCAGCAGCTTAAATGGCATAAGGGAGACCCAGTACTTC
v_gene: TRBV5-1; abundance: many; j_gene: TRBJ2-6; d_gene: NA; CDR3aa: CASSTGLSSGANVLTF; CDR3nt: TGCGCCAGCAGCACAGGGCTATCCTCTGGGGCCAACGTCCTGACTTTC
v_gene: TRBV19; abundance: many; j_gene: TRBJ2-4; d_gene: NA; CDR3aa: CASSPAQLKNIQYF; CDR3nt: TGTGCCAGTAGTCCCGCACAGCTCAAAAACATTCAGTACTTC
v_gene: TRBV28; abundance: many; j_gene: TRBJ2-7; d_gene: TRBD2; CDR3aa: CASSLEREGPLYEQYF; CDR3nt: TGTGCCAGCAGTTTGGAACGGGAGGGCCCTCTTTACGAGCAGTACTTC
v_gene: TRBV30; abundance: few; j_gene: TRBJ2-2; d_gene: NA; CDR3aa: CAWSVSPLTGELFF; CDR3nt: TGTGCCTGGAGTGTATCCCCCCTCACCGGGGAGCTGTTTTTT
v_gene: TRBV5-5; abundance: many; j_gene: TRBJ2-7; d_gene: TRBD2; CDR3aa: CASSRSGRIPYEQYF; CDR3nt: TGTGCCAGCAGCCGAAGCGGGAGGATACCCTACGAGCAGTACTTC
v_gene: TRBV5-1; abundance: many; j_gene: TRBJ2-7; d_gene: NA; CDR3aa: CASSLESPDTGEQYF; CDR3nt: TGCGCCAGCAGCTTGGAAAGCCCAGACACGGGCGAGCAGTACTTC
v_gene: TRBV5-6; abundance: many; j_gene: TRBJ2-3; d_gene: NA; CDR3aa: CASSFLRRHDTQYF; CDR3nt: TGTGCCAGCAGCTTTCTTAGACGGCACGATACGCAGTATTTT
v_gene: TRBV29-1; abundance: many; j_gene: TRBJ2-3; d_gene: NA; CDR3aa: CSVALGLKDTQYF; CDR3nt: TGCAGCGTTGCGCTGGGTTTGAAGGATACGCAGTATTTT
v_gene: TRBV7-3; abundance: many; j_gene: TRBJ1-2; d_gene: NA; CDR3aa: CASSLNSARAYGYTF; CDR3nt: TGTGCCAGCAGCTTAAACTCAGCCAGGGCCTATGGCTACACCTTC
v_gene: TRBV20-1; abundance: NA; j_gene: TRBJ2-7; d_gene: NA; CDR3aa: CSASGELIFEQYF; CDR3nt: TGCAGTGCTAGCGGGGAGTTAATATTCGAGCAGTACTTC